Below are 32 T cell receptor beta chains sequenced from a single sample in a study of control samples from healthy donors and cancer patients. Sequencing was performed with immunoSEQ multiplex PCR; in TCRdb, only in-frame clones are kept and a portion is missing. There are about 94,000 clones in the sample; 70% to 90% occur only once, and roughly 1.2% lies in the top ten. The specimen sequenced was blood. All receptors derive from a woman aged 45-65 years in good health.

This clone was counted once. The chain uses TRBV9 and TRBJ2-1; possible D gene TRBD2, 6 bases. Germline V gene data show CDR1 as SGDLS and CDR2 as YYNGEE. V lost 4 bases to trimming and J lost 2 bases, with 10 bases between them. The CDR3 loop spans 14 amino acids. The CDR3 loop is CASSRGTAYNEQFF. CDR3 sequence (DNA): TGTGCCAGCAGCCGCGGGACTGCCTACAATGAGCAGTTCTTC.

This sequence joins TRBV25-1 and TRBJ2-7; D remains unclear. CDR1 and CDR2 from the germline V gene are MGHDK and SYGVNS. The V gene lost 3 bases and the J gene lost 3 bases, with 6 bases spanning the gap. The CDR3 has 12 residues. CDR3 residues: CASSDRLYEQYF. The CDR3 region has the DNA TGTGCCAGCAGTGACAGACTCTACGAGCAGTACTTC.

A single count supports this clone. This CDR3 reads CASCQGGSGQPQHF. The CDR3 nucleotides read TGTGCCAGCTGCCAAGGGGGGAGCGGACAGCCCCAGCATTTT. The chain is built from TRBV6-2 or TRBV6-3 and TRBJ1-5, with D perhaps matching TRBD1 (6 bases). CDR3 length: 14 amino acids. Per germline, CDR1 MNHEY and CDR2 SVGEGT. The V end was cut by 8 bases, the J end by 7 bases, with 18 bases between.

The chain uses TRBV18 and TRBJ1-4, with D perhaps TRBD1 (5 bases). CDR1 is KGHSH and CDR2 is LQKENI in the germline V gene. The V and J ends lost 3 bases and 11 bases respectively, with 13 bases between them. CDR3 size: 13 residues. The CDR3 is CASSPNREGKLFF. The CDR3 region has the DNA TGTGCCAGCTCACCCAATCGCGAGGGGAAACTGTTTTTT.

V usage is TRBV6-1 and J usage is TRBJ2-7; 8 nucleotides match TRBD1. J was trimmed by 5 bases and V by 3 bases; bases with no gene match: 6. The germline gives CDR1 MNHNS, CDR2 SASEGT. The CDR3 is 14 residues long. CDR3 bases: TGTGCCAGCAGTGACCCTGGACAGGGTAACGAGCAGTACTTC. This translates into CASSDPGQGNEQYF.

The chain has TRBV7-2 and TRBJ1-3; TRBD1 might be the D (6 bases). Germline V gene lookup returns CDR1 SGHTA and CDR2 FQGNSA. The CDR3 consists of 17 residues. The V end was cut by 5 bases, the J end by 3 bases, with 20 bases between. This CDR3 is CASSLRPQGMGGNTIYF. The CDR3, as DNA: TGTGCCAGCAGCCTCAGACCACAGGGAATGGGTGGAAACACCATATATTTT.

CDR3 DNA sequence: TGCGCCAGCAGTCAATTCAGGCAGGGTTCTACGGCCTCCTACGAGCAGTACTTC. Its translation: CASSQFRQGSTASYEQYF. The chain combines TRBV23-1 with TRBJ2-7; a weak D match, TRBD1 (5 bases). TRBV23-1 is placed among ORFs of uncertain function. V was shortened by 1 base and J by 0 bases, with 19 bases between the two germline ends. There are 18 residues in the CDR3.

The chain links TRBV6-2 or TRBV6-3 to TRBJ2-1; D is undetermined. V lost 4 bases to trimming and J lost 2 bases, with 12 bases between them. Germline V gene sequence: CDR1 MNHEY, CDR2 SVGEGT. The CDR3 extends over 15 amino acids. Here the CDR3 DNA reads TGTGCCAGCAGTTCCCCCGGATGGGCCTACAATGAGCAGTTCTTC. The encoded protein is CASSSPGWAYNEQFF.

V is TRBV25-1 and J is TRBJ1-4, with D perhaps matching TRBD1 (6 bases). This CDR3 region has 15 residues. The V end lost 7 bases, the J end lost 5 bases, and 17 bases lay between the germline ends. Germline-derived CDR1 and CDR2 are MGHDK and SYGVNS. The CDR3 nucleotides read TGTGCCAGCAATCCGGGGCAGGGGAGGAATGAAAAACTGTTTTTT. Protein sequence: CASNPGQGRNEKLFF. The whole variable domain, remainder taken from reference TRBV25-1 and TRBJ1-4, is EADIYQTPRYLVIGTGKKITLECSQTMGHDKMYWYQQDPGMELHLIHYSYGVNSTEKGDLSSESTVSRIRTEHFPLTLESARPSHTSQYLCASNPGQGRNEKLFFGSGTQLSVL.

V usage is TRBV7-2 and J usage is TRBJ2-1; 9 bases map to TRBD1. Looked up from germline, CDR1 is SGHTA and CDR2 is FQGNSA. V was pared by 5 bases and J by 13 bases, with 9 bases of the junction left unmatched. The CDR3 totals 13 residues. In nucleotides, the CDR3 is TGTGCCAGCAGCCCACGTCCGGGACAGGGTCAGTTCTTC. Translated, it gives CASSPRPGQGQFF.

The gene calls are TRBV14 and TRBJ1-1, with 7 nucleotides matching TRBD1. Germline V gene lookup returns CDR1 SGHDN and CDR2 FVKESK. The CDR3 is 15 amino acids. The V segment lost 2 bases and the J segment 3 bases; nucleotides outside the gene matches: 6. CDR3 coding DNA: TGTGCCAGCAGCCAACCGAGACAGGGACACACTGAAGCTTTCTTT. This codes for CASSQPRQGHTEAFF. Supplemented by reference TRBV14 and TRBJ1-1, the full variable domain reads EAGVTQFPSHSVIEKGQTVTLRCDPISGHDNLYWYRRVMGKEIKFLLHFVKESKQDESGMPNNRFLAERTGGTYSTLKVQPAELEDSGVYFCASSQPRQGHTEAFFGQGTRLTVV.

The CDR3 is CASSEDPTGNQPQHF. CDR3 nucleotides: TGTGCCAGCAGTGAAGATCCGACAGGAAATCAGCCCCAGCATTTT. The J gene is TRBJ1-5, the V gene TRBV6-1, with D perhaps TRBD1 (6 bases). The CDR3 has 15 residues. Deletions cut 1 base from V and 4 bases from J, with 11 bases between. Germline CDR1 and CDR2: MNHNS and SASEGT.

The gene calls are TRBV19 and TRBJ1-3; D is unclear. The V end lost 5 bases, the J end lost 0 bases, and 14 bases lay between the germline ends. The CDR3 is made up of 16 amino acids. The germline V gene encodes CDR1 LNHDA and CDR2 SQIVND (reference sequence). In DNA form, the CDR3 reads TGTGCCAGTAGTCCGATGGCAGTTTCCTCTGGAAACACCATATATTTT. It yields the protein CASSPMAVSSGNTIYF. Together with reference TRBV19 and TRBJ1-3, the CDR3 gives the full variable domain: DGGITQSPKYLFRKEGQNVTLSCEQNLNHDAMYWYRQDPGQGLRLIYYSQIVNDFQKGDIAEGYSVSREKKESFPLTVTSAQKNPTAFYLCASSPMAVSSGNTIYFGEGSWLTVV.

This chain joins TRBV7-2 and TRBJ1-3; 7 bases fit TRBD1. CDR1 is SGHTA, CDR2 FQGNSA, per germline. CDR3 length equals 15 residues. V gave up 1 base and J gave up 3 bases; unmatched junction bases: 3. The CDR3 DNA reads TGTGCCAGCAGCTTAGAGGGGGCAAGTGGAAACACCATATATTTT. Encoded protein: CASSLEGASGNTIYF. The full variable domain, with the rest looked up from reference TRBV7-2 and TRBJ1-3, is GAGVSQSPSNKVTEKGKDVELRCDPISGHTALYWYRQSLGQGLEFLIYFQGNSAPDKSGLPSDRFSAERTGGSVSTLTIQRTQQEDSAVYLCASSLEGASGNTIYFGEGSWLTVV.

This chain links TRBV3-1 (or the pseudogene TRBV3-2) with TRBJ2-1; no definite D call. The V gene's germline CDR1 is LGHDT and CDR2 YNNKEL (reference sequence). The CDR3 is 12 residues long. Trimming removed 0 bases at V and 12 bases at J, with 9 bases between. The CDR3 protein is CASSQEGFGQFF. The DNA of the CDR3 is TGTGCCAGCAGCCAAGAGGGCTTCGGGCAGTTCTTC.

V is TRBV7-2 and J is TRBJ2-7; 9 bases line up with TRBD1. Germline V gives CDR1 SGHTA, CDR2 FQGNSA. The CDR3 sequence is 13 residues long. After removal of 5 bases from V and 2 bases from J, the junction contained 1 base not matched to a gene. The CDR3 DNA is TGTGCCAGCAGCGACAGGGGGGCCTACGAGCAGTACTTC. Translated: CASSDRGAYEQYF.

The J gene is TRBJ2-7, the V gene TRBV7-2; D possibly corresponds to TRBD1 (6 bases). Trimming cost V 5 bases and J 2 bases, with 16 bases left between them. The CDR3 extends over 15 amino acids. Germline V CDR1 and CDR2: SGHTA, FQGNSA. The CDR3 DNA reads TGTGCCAGCAGCCCACAGGGCCGTCTTACCTACGAGCAGTACTTC. The encoded protein is CASSPQGRLTYEQYF.

The rearrangement links TRBV7-2 to TRBJ2-2; 7 bases map to TRBD2. Germline V gives CDR1 SGHTA, CDR2 FQGNSA. V shed 3 bases, J shed 1 base, and the junction held 5 bases outside the gene matches. This CDR3 contains 16 residues. The CDR3 DNA is TGTGCCAGCAGCTTGGGTCCGGGAGGGAACACCGGGGAGCTGTTTTTT. This translates into CASSLGPGGNTGELFF.

The chain joins TRBV12-3 or TRBV12-4 to TRBJ1-1; D remains unclear. This CDR3 region has 12 residues. V lost 8 bases, J lost 1 base, and 8 bases lay in between. CDR3 sequence (DNA): TGTGCCAGCGCTTTTGGGAACACTGAAGCTTTCTTT. Its protein is CASAFGNTEAFF.

This sequence joins TRBV29-1 and TRBJ2-2; a weak D match, TRBD2 (5 bases). Germline CDR1 is SQVTM and CDR2 is ANQGSEA. The V end was cut by 4 bases, the J end by 5 bases, with 5 bases between. This CDR3 spans 11 amino acids. Here the CDR3 DNA reads TGCAGCGTTGGCGGGACCGGGGAGCTGTTTTTT. Residues: CSVGGTGELFF.

This clone turned up a few times. The V call is TRBV12-5, the J call TRBJ1-1; 8 bases are a match to TRBD1. The germline CDR1 and CDR2 sequences are LGHNT and FRNRAP. Losses at the gene ends were 3 bases for V and 5 bases for J; bases not matched to a gene: 5. The CDR3 is 14 amino acids. The CDR3: CASGLDRGETEAFF. In nucleotides, the CDR3 is TGTGCTAGTGGTTTAGACAGGGGAGAGACTGAAGCTTTCTTT.

A remark on this clone: One junction end does not reproduce the germline sequence, and a read error may be involved. The chain is built from TRBV19 and TRBJ1-1, with D hard to call. Germline CDR1 reads LNHDA; CDR2 reads SQIVND (reference sequence). This CDR3 is 11 amino acids long. The CDR3 sequence: CASSMNTEAFF. The CDR3 DNA reads as TGTGCCAGTAGTATGAATACTGAAGCTTTCTTT. Together with reference TRBV19 and TRBJ1-1, the CDR3 gives the full variable domain: DGGITQSPKYLFRKEGQNVTLSCEQNLNHDAMYWYRQDPGQGLRLIYYSQIVNDFQKGDIAEGYSVSREKKESFPLTVTSAQKNPTAFYLCASSMNTEAFFGQGTRLTVV.

This sequence joins TRBV6-5 and TRBJ1-2; 7 bases agree with TRBD1. The V gene's germline CDR1 is MNHEY and CDR2 SVGAGI. The CDR3 runs 15 residues. The trim removed 0 bases at V and 5 bases at J, leaving 6 bases unmatched. DNA for the CDR3: TGTGCCAGCAGTTACTCGGAGCCAGGGGGATATGGCTACACCTTC. Translation gives CASSYSEPGGYGYTF.

The gene calls are TRBV5-5 and TRBJ1-2; D not resolved. The CDR3 sequence is 12 residues long. The germline CDR1 and CDR2 sequences are SGHKS and YYEKEE (reference sequence). V was clipped by 1 base and J by 4 bases, with 5 bases between them. The CDR3 DNA reads TGTGCCAGCAGCTTGAGGTTCTATGGCTACACCTTC. Protein sequence: CASSLRFYGYTF.

V usage is TRBV29-1 and J usage is TRBJ2-7; 9 bases line up with TRBD2. V trimming: 6 bases; J trimming: 6 bases; junction bases outside the gene matches: 6. The germline CDR1 and CDR2 sequences are SQVTM and ANQGSEA. This CDR3 has 12 amino acids. CDR3 in DNA: TGCAGCGTCGGACTAGCGTTGAGCGAGCAGTACTTC. Translation gives CSVGLALSEQYF.

V gene TRBV4-2 combines with J gene TRBJ1-1; tentatively, D is TRBD1 (5 bases). Germline V CDR1 and CDR2: LGHNA, YNFKEQ. The CDR3 consists of 15 residues. Trimming removed 6 bases at V and 1 base at J, with 15 bases between. The CDR3 DNA follows: TGTGCCAGCAGATTACTCGGGGGGAAGAACACTGAAGCTTTCTTT. Its translation: CASRLLGGKNTEAFF.

This sequence joins TRBV6-5 and TRBJ1-1; 8 bases fit TRBD1. Germline assignment: CDR1 MNHEY and CDR2 SVGAGI. The V and J ends lost 2 bases and 5 bases, in that order; junction bases with no gene match: 10. This CDR3 is 16 amino acids long. CDR3 loop: CASSYDWTGRGTEAFF. Here the CDR3 DNA reads TGTGCCAGCAGTTACGACTGGACAGGGCGAGGGACTGAAGCTTTCTTT.

This chain uses TRBV4-3 with TRBJ2-2, with D possibly being TRBD1 or TRBD2 (5 bases each). The CDR3 loop spans 18 amino acids. V shed 1 base and J shed 10 bases, with 25 bases lying between them. Germline V gene data show CDR1 as LGHNA and CDR2 as YSLEER. The CDR3 region is CASSQVSRSSLRGEELFF. In nucleotides, the CDR3 is TGCGCCAGCAGCCAAGTATCCCGGTCCTCATTGAGGGGAGAGGAGCTGTTTTTT.

The rearrangement links TRBV6-5 to TRBJ2-1; TRBD2 matches 9 bases. The length of the CDR3 is 14 residues. Losses at the gene ends were 6 bases for V and 8 bases for J; bases not matched to a gene: 8. Germline V gives CDR1 MNHEY, CDR2 SVGAGI. In nucleotides, the CDR3 is TGTGCCAGCAGCCTTAGCGGGAGTGTAGATGAGCAGTTCTTC. Translating it yields CASSLSGSVDEQFF.

The gene calls are TRBV3-1 (or the pseudogene TRBV3-2) and TRBJ1-3; D gene unclear. CDR3 size: 14 residues. Trimming took 1 base from V and 4 from J, leaving 8 bases between them. From germline, CDR1 is LGHDT and CDR2 YNNKEL (reference sequence). The CDR3 sequence is CASSQVTVGNTIYF. In nucleotides, the CDR3 is TGTGCCAGCAGCCAAGTTACGGTCGGAAACACCATATATTTT.

This clone has a handful of counts. V usage is TRBV7-2 and J usage is TRBJ1-1; TRBD1 is a possible D gene (5 bases). Germline V CDR1 and CDR2: SGHTA, FQGNSA. The CDR3 has 16 amino acids. V lost 5 bases and J 4 bases, leaving 20 bases between the germline ends. Here the CDR3 DNA reads TGTGCCAGCAGCCCTGGACACGGCAGGGCGGGCACTGAAGCTTTCTTT. It specifies CASSPGHGRAGTEAFF.

V gene TRBV28 combines with J gene TRBJ2-5, with 8 bases lining up with TRBD2. V was clipped by 2 bases and J by 2 bases; unmatched bases: 1. This CDR3 spans 14 amino acids. The V gene's germline CDR1 is MDHEN and CDR2 SYDVKM. CDR3 region: CASSLPSGQETQYF. CDR3 DNA: TGTGCCAGCAGTTTACCTAGCGGGCAAGAGACCCAGTACTTC.